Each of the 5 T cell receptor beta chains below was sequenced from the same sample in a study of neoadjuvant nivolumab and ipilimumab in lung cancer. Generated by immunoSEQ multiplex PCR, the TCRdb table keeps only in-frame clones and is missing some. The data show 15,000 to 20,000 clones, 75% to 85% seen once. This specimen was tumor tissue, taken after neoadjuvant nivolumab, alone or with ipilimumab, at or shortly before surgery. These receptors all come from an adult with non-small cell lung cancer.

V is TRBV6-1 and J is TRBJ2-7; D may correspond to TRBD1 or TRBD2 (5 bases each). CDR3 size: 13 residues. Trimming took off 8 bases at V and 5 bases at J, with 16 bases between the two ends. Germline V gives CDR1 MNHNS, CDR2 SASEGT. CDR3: CASARQLGDEQYF. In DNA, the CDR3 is TGTGCCAGCGCAAGGCAGTTGGGGGACGAGCAGTACTTC.

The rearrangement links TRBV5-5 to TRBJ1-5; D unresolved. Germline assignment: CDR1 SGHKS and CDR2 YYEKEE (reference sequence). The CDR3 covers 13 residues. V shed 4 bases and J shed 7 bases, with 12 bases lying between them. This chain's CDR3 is CASSRSGNQPQHF. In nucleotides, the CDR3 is TGTGCCAGCAGCCGCTCCGGAAACCAGCCCCAGCATTTT. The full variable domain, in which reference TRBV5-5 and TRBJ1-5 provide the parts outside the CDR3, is DAGVTQSPTHLIKTRGQQVTLRCSPISGHKSVSWYQQVLGQGPQFIFQYYEKEERGRGNFPDRFSARQFPNYSSELNVNALLLGDSALYLCASSRSGNQPQHFGDGTRLSIL.

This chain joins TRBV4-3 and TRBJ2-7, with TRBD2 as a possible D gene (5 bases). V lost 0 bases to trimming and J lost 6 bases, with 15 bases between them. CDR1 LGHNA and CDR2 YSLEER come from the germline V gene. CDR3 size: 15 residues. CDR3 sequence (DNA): TGCGCCAGCAGCCAAGATTCAGCGGCTCGGGTCGAGCAGTACTTC. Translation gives CASSQDSAARVEQYF.

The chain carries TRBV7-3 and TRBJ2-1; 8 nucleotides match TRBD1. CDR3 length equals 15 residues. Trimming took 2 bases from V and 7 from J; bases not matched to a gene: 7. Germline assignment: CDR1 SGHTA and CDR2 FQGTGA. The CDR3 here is CASSLRQGARNEQFF. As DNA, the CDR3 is TGTGCCAGCAGCTTACGGCAGGGGGCGCGGAATGAGCAGTTCTTC.

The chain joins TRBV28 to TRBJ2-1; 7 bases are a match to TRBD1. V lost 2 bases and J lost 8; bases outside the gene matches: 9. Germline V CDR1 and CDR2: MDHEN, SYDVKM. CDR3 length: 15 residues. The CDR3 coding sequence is TGTGCCAGCAGTTTAATTGGTAGGGGGCGGGATGAGCAGTTCTTC. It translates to CASSLIGRGRDEQFF.